These 23 T cell receptor beta chains were all obtained from the same sample, sequenced in a study of T cell repertoires in cytomegalovirus infection. From the reads, TCRdb called clonotypes with MiXCR, one entry per CDR3 protein. In the table there are around 74,000 distinct CDR3 sequences, about 3.8% of which are singletons. Sequences were obtained from PBMCs. The receptors were gathered from a human donor in good health (CMV status not recorded). Some clones in this sample may be carry-over from other donors' samples.

The chain joins TRBV5-6 to TRBJ1-1; the match to TRBD1 covers 9 bases. The V segment lost 1 base and the J segment 9 bases; nucleotides outside the gene matches: 4. The germline gives CDR1 SGHDT, CDR2 YYEEEE. There are 13 residues in the CDR3. The CDR3: CASSLHRGRKAFF. In nucleotides, the CDR3 is TGTGCCAGCAGCTTGCACAGGGGGCGCAAAGCTTTCTTT.

The V gene is TRBV5-8, the J gene TRBJ2-5; possible D gene TRBD1, 6 bases. Trimming took off 1 base at V and 4 bases at J, with 17 bases between the two ends. The CDR3 runs 16 residues. Germline CDR1 and CDR2: SGHTS and YDEGEE. The CDR3 reads CASSLTIQGSPETQYF. The CDR3 nucleotides read TGTGCCAGCAGCTTGACCATACAGGGATCCCCAGAGACCCAGTACTTC.

This clonotype has ten or more counts. V and J are TRBV7-2 and TRBJ2-7; 9 bases map to TRBD1. Germline loops: CDR1 SGHTA, CDR2 FQGNSA. CDR3 length: 14 amino acids. Trimming at V came to 5 bases and at J to 4 bases, leaving 6 bases not matched to a gene. Here the CDR3 reads CASSPPGQGYEQYF. CDR3 DNA sequence: TGTGCCAGCAGCCCACCGGGACAGGGTTACGAGCAGTACTTC.

This clonotype has a count of ten or more. This chain connects TRBV18 to TRBJ2-5; TRBD1 might be the D (5 bases). The CDR3 loop spans 13 amino acids. V shed 4 bases and J shed 5 bases, with 11 bases lying between them. Germline values: CDR1 KGHSH, CDR2 LQKENI. CDR3 in DNA: TGTGCCAGCTCACAAGACAGATCGGAGACCCAGTACTTC. Translated, it gives CASSQDRSETQYF.

This clonotype appeared many times. The chain combines TRBV7-2 with TRBJ1-1; no definite D call. Trimming shortened V by 5 bases and J by 1 base, and 11 bases separated the two germline ends. This CDR3 is 14 amino acids long. Germline CDR1 reads SGHTA; CDR2 reads FQGNSA. CDR3 amino acids: CASSRHYGNTEAFF. CDR3 nucleotide sequence: TGTGCCAGCAGCCGACACTACGGGAACACTGAAGCTTTCTTT.

This clonotype was recorded at least ten times. The rearrangement uses TRBV19 and TRBJ2-1, with 11 nucleotides matching TRBD2. The V gene end was trimmed by 0 bases and the J gene end by 6 bases; junction bases not matched to a gene: 1. Germline loops: CDR1 LNHDA, CDR2 SQIVND (reference sequence). This CDR3 has 15 amino acids. In DNA form, the CDR3 reads TGTGCCAGTAGTATAGATAGCGGGGGGGCCAATGAGCAGTTCTTC. Translating gives CASSIDSGGANEQFF.

In its sample, this clonotype was seen many times. The genes are TRBV19 and TRBJ2-7; no clear D. Germline-derived CDR1 and CDR2 are LNHDA and SQIVND (reference sequence). This CDR3 comprises 13 residues. V gave up 3 bases and J gave up 1 base, with 7 bases separating them. The CDR3 loop is CASSILVSYEQYF. The CDR3 DNA reads TGTGCCAGTAGTATTCTGGTTTCCTACGAGCAGTACTTC.

The table lists this clonotype with many counts. The chain joins TRBV7-9 to TRBJ2-5, with TRBD2 as a possible D gene (5 bases). The V gene lost 6 bases and the J gene lost 6 bases, with 17 bases spanning the gap. The V gene's germline CDR1 is SEHNR and CDR2 FQNEAQ (reference sequence). The CDR3 consists of 14 residues. DNA for the CDR3: TGTGCCAGCAGTTCCCGGGGAACGGGAAAGACCCAGTACTTC. Translating gives CASSSRGTGKTQYF.

This clonotype was found many times. J is TRBJ2-6 and V is TRBV6-2 or TRBV6-3; D is perhaps TRBD1 (7 bases). This CDR3 is built from 14 residues. Per the germline V gene, CDR1 is MNHEY and CDR2 is SVGEGT. V lost 7 bases and J lost 2, with 9 bases in between. The DNA for the CDR3 is TGTGCCAGCACAGGGGGGACTGGGGCCAACGTCCTGACTTTC. Translating it yields CASTGGTGANVLTF.

This clonotype was counted at least ten times. V is TRBV15 and J is TRBJ1-2; possibly TRBD1 for D (5 bases). The CDR3 is 15 residues long. Germline-derived CDR1 and CDR2 are LNHNV and YYDKDF (reference sequence). The V end was cut by 0 bases, the J end by 8 bases, with 16 bases between. The chain's CDR3 is CATSRDLLMGDGYTF. Here the CDR3 DNA reads TGTGCCACCAGCAGAGATCTGTTGATGGGGGACGGCTACACCTTC. Drawing the rest from reference TRBV15 and TRBJ1-2, the complete variable domain is DAMVIQNPRYQVTQFGKPVTLSCSQTLNHNVMYWYQQKSSQAPKLLFHYYDKDFNNEADTPDNFQSRRPNTSFCFLDIRSPGLGDTAMYLCATSRDLLMGDGYTFGSGTRLTVV.

In its sample, this clonotype was seen many times. The rearrangement joins TRBV7-2 to TRBJ2-7; D remains unclear. V dropped 2 bases and J dropped 3 bases, with 11 bases sitting between them. CDR1 SGHTA and CDR2 FQGNSA come from the germline V gene. There are 14 residues in the CDR3. The CDR3 reads CASSLISGNYEQYF. DNA for the CDR3: TGTGCCAGCAGCTTAATTTCTGGGAACTACGAGCAGTACTTC.

This clonotype was picked up many times. The V gene is TRBV9, the J gene TRBJ1-2; D is undetermined. The CDR3 extends over 15 amino acids. Per germline, CDR1 SGDLS and CDR2 YYNGEE. V lost 0 bases and J lost 0, with 9 bases in between. The chain's CDR3 is CASSVADGSNYGYTF. CDR3 nucleotides: TGTGCCAGCAGCGTAGCCGACGGATCTAACTATGGCTACACCTTC.

This clonotype was counted many times. This chain connects TRBV20-1 to TRBJ1-1; D perhaps matches TRBD1 (5 bases). The CDR3 totals 13 residues. Germline V gene data show CDR1 as DFQATT and CDR2 as SNEGSKA (reference sequence). Trimming took off 6 bases at V and 1 base at J, with 12 bases between the two ends. This chain's CDR3 is CSAEADTNTEAFF. The CDR3 DNA reads as TGCAGTGCCGAAGCGGACACGAACACTGAAGCTTTCTTT.

This clonotype was observed at least ten times. V is TRBV6-2 or TRBV6-3 and J is TRBJ1-5; D uncertain. In germline, CDR1 is MNHEY, CDR2 SVGEGT. With 5 bases removed from V and 2 bases from J, the gap between germline ends came to 7 bases. The CDR3 consists of 13 residues. CDR3 DNA: TGTGCCAGCAGTACCCGGGGCAATCAGCCCCAGCATTTT. Protein sequence: CASSTRGNQPQHF.

This clonotype was found many times. This chain uses TRBV7-2 with TRBJ1-3; D not certain. The V gene lost 5 bases and the J gene lost 5 bases, with 13 bases spanning the gap. This CDR3 contains 14 residues. Per the germline V gene, CDR1 is SGHTA and CDR2 is FQGNSA. CDR3 nucleotides: TGTGCCAGCAGCAAGACACAGACTAGAAACACCATATATTTT. Translated: CASSKTQTRNTIYF.

In its sample, this clonotype was seen many times. The gene calls are TRBV5-6 and TRBJ2-1; no clear D. The CDR3 sequence is 16 residues long. Trimming pared 2 bases from V and 0 bases from J, leaving 12 bases between. Germline-derived CDR1 and CDR2 are SGHDT and YYEEEE. CDR3 DNA: TGTGCCAGCAGCTTTCCCGGTGCAAGCTCCTACAATGAGCAGTTCTTC. Its protein product is CASSFPGASSYNEQFF.

This clonotype was seen at least ten times. The chain is built from TRBV7-6 and TRBJ2-1; TRBD1 agrees at 7 bases. Germline CDR1 is SGHVS and CDR2 is FNYEAQ. V dropped 6 bases and J dropped 5; count of bases not matched to a gene: 10. The CDR3 sequence is 15 residues long. The DNA of the CDR3 is TGTGCCAGCAGTCTTAGCCGGGACAGAAACAATGAGCAGTTCTTC. Amino acid sequence: CASSLSRDRNNEQFF.

Ten or more counts support this clonotype. The chain uses TRBV19 and TRBJ2-3; 8 nucleotides agree with TRBD1. Germline-derived CDR1 and CDR2 are LNHDA and SQIVND (reference sequence). This CDR3 is built from 13 residues. With 4 bases clipped from V and 14 bases from J, the junction kept 11 bases outside the gene matches. This CDR3 is CASSTIPGQDPYF. CDR3 DNA sequence: TGTGCCAGTAGTACAATACCGGGACAGGACCCGTATTTT.

Many counts were recorded for this clonotype. The chain carries TRBV20-1 and TRBJ2-1; 8 nucleotides line up with TRBD1. CDR3 length equals 14 residues. V dropped 6 bases and J dropped 4; count of bases not matched to a gene: 8. CDR1 is DFQATT and CDR2 is SNEGSKA in the germline V gene (reference sequence). CDR3: CSAKTQGGYNEQFF. The CDR3 bases are TGCAGTGCGAAAACACAGGGGGGATACAATGAGCAGTTCTTC.

This clonotype appeared many times. The J gene is TRBJ1-1, the V gene TRBV7-9; 7 nucleotides align to TRBD1. This CDR3 contains 12 residues. The V gene end was trimmed by 5 bases and the J gene end by 8 bases; junction bases not matched to a gene: 5. Per germline, CDR1 SEHNR and CDR2 FQNEAQ (reference sequence). The CDR3 region is CASSMTGPEAFF. The CDR3 DNA reads TGTGCCAGCAGCATGACAGGGCCCGAAGCTTTCTTT.

This clonotype was detected ten times or more. The chain is built from TRBV12-3 or TRBV12-4 and TRBJ1-1, with 7 bases aligning to TRBD1. Losses at the gene ends were 5 bases for V and 4 bases for J; bases not matched to a gene: 7. The CDR3 totals 14 residues. DNA of the CDR3: TGTGCCAGCAGTCTAGGGGGCGCGGGCACTGAAGCTTTCTTT. Protein product: CASSLGGAGTEAFF.

This clonotype was seen many times. The rearrangement joins TRBV30 to TRBJ2-7, with no clear D. CDR3 size: 15 residues. Germline V gives CDR1 GTSNPN, CDR2 SVGIG (reference sequence). V lost 1 base to trimming and J lost 0 bases, with 13 bases between them. The CDR3 sequence: CAWSATGSFSYEQYF. CDR3 DNA sequence: TGTGCCTGGAGTGCTACCGGGTCCTTCTCCTACGAGCAGTACTTC. Looking up the rest from reference TRBV30 and TRBJ2-7 gives the full variable domain: SQTIHQWPATLVQPVGSPLSLECTVEGTSNPNLYWYRQAAGRGLQLLFYSVGIGQISSEVPQNLSASRPQDRQFILSSKKLLLSDSGFYLCAWSATGSFSYEQYFGPGTRLTVT.

In its sample, this clonotype was seen many times. The V and J genes are TRBV7-8 and TRBJ1-5; D gene uncertain. With 2 bases removed from V and 4 bases from J, the gap between germline ends came to 18 bases. Germline-derived CDR1 and CDR2 are SGHVS and FQNEAQ. This CDR3 region has 17 residues. CDR3 residues: CASSLKRVTVRNQPQHF. DNA of the CDR3: TGTGCCAGCAGCTTAAAACGGGTAACAGTACGGAATCAGCCCCAGCATTTT.